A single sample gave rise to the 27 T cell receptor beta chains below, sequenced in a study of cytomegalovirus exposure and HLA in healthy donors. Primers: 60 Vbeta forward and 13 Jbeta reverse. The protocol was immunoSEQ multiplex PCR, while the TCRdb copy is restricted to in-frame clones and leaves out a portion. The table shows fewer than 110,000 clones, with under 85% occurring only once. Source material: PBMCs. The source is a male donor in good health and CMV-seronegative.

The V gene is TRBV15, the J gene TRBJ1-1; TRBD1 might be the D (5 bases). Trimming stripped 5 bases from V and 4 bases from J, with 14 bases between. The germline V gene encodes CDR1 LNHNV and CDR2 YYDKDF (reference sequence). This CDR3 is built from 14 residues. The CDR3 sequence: CATSPGERSTEAFF. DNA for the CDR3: TGTGCCACCAGCCCGGGGGAGAGGAGCACTGAAGCTTTCTTT.

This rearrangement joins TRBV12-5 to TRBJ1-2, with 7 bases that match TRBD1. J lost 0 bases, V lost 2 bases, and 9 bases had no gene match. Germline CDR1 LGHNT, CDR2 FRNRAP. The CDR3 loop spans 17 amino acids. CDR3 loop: CASGLPGRGPANYGYTF. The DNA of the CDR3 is TGTGCTAGTGGTTTGCCCGGGAGGGGGCCGGCTAACTATGGCTACACCTTC. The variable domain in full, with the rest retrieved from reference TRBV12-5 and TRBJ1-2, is DARVTQTPRHKVTEMGQEVTMRCQPILGHNTVFWYRQTMMQGLELLAYFRNRAPLDDSGMPKDRFSAEMPDATLATLKIQPSEPRDSAVYFCASGLPGRGPANYGYTFGSGTRLTVV.

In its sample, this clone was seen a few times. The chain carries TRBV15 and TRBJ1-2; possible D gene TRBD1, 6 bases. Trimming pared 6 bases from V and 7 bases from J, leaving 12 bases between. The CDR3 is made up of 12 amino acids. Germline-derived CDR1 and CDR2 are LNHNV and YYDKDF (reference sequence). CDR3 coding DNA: TGTGCCACCAGTAACAGGGACGCTGGCTACACCTTC. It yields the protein CATSNRDAGYTF.

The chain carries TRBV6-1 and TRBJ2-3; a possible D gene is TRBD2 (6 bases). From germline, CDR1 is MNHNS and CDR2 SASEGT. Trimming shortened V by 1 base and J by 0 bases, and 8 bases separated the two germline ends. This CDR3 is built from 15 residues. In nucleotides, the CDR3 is TGTGCCAGCAGTGAAGGACTAGGAAGCACAGATACGCAGTATTTT. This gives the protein CASSEGLGSTDTQYF.

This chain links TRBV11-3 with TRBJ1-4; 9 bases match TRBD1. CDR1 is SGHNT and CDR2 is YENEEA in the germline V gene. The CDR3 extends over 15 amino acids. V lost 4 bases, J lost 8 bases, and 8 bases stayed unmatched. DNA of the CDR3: TGTGCCAGCAGCTCCCACAGGGGGCCAAGGGAAAAACTGTTTTTT. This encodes CASSSHRGPREKLFF. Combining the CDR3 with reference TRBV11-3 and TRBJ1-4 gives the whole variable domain EAGVVQSPRYKIIEKKQPVAFWCNPISGHNTLYWYLQNLGQGPELLIRYENEEAVDDSQLPKDRFSAERLKGVDSTLKIQPAELGDSAVYLCASSSHRGPREKLFFGSGTQLSVL.

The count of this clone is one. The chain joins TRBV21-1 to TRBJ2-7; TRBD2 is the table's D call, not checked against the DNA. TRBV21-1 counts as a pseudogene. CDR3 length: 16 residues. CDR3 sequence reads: CASSFTSGREVDEQYF. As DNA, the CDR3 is TGTGCCAGCAGCTTCACTAGCGGGAGGGAAGTCGACGAGCAGTACTTC.

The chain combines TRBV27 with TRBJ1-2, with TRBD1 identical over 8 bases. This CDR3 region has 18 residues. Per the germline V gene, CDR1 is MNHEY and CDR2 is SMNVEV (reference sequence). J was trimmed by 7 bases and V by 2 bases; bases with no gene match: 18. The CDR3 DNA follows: TGTGCCAGCAGTTTAAGTTTGGCAGGGGGCGCTTCCCTCCTTGGCTACACCTTC. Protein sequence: CASSLSLAGGASLLGYTF.

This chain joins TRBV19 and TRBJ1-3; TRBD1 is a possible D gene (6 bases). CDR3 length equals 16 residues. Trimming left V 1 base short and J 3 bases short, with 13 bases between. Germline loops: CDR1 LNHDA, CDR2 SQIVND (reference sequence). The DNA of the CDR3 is TGTGCCAGTAGTATAGGGGGGGGGCGCCGTGGAAACACCATATATTTT. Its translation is CASSIGGGRRGNTIYF.

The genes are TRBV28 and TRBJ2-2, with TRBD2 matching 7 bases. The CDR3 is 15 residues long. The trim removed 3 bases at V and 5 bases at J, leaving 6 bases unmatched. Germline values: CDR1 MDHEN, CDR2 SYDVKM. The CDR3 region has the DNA TGTGCCAGCAGTTTTCGGGGGGTGGGGACCGGGGAGCTGTTTTTT. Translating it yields CASSFRGVGTGELFF.

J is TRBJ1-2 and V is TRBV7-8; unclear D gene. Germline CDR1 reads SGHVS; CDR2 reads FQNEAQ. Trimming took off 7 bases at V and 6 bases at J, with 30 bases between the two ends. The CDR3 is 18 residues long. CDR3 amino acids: CASTFMPGGYGGLDGYTF. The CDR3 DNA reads TGTGCCAGCACCTTCATGCCCGGCGGGTACGGTGGGTTGGATGGCTACACCTTC.

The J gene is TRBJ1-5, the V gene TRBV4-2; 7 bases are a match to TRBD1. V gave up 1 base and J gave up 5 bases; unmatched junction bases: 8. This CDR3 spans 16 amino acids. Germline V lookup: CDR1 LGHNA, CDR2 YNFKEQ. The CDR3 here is CASSQVLTGDHQPQHF. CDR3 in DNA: TGTGCCAGCAGCCAAGTGTTAACAGGGGATCATCAGCCCCAGCATTTT.

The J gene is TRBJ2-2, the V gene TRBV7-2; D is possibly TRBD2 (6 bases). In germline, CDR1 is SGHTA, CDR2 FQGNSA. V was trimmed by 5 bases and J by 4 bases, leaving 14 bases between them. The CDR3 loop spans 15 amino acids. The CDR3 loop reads CASSLAGTSTGELFF. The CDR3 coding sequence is TGTGCCAGCAGCCTTGCCGGGACTTCCACCGGGGAGCTGTTTTTT.

CDR3 loop: CAQQYSRGTEAFF. The DNA of the CDR3 is TGTGCCCAGCAGTATTCAAGAGGGACTGAAGCTTTCTTT. This rearrangement joins TRBV30 to TRBJ1-1, with D uncertain. The V and J ends lost 8 bases and 5 bases respectively, with 18 bases between them. The CDR3 loop spans 13 amino acids. Germline-derived CDR1 and CDR2 are GTSNPN and SVGIG (reference sequence). Full variable domain (rest looked up from reference TRBV30 and TRBJ1-1): SQTIHQWPATLVQPVGSPLSLECTVEGTSNPNLYWYRQAAGRGLQLLFYSVGIGQISSEVPQNLSASRPQDRQFILSSKKLLLSDSGFYLCAQQYSRGTEAFFGQGTRLTVV.

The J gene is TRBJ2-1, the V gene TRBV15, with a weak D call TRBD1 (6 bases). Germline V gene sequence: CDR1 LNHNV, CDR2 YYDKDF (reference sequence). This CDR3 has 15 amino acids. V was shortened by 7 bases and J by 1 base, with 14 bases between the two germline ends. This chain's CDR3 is CATKTGYQSYNEQFF. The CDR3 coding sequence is TGTGCCACCAAAACAGGGTATCAATCCTACAATGAGCAGTTCTTC. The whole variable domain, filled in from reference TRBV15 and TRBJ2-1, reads DAMVIQNPRYQVTQFGKPVTLSCSQTLNHNVMYWYQQKSSQAPKLLFHYYDKDFNNEADTPDNFQSRRPNTSFCFLDIRSPGLGDTAMYLCATKTGYQSYNEQFFGPGTRLTVL.

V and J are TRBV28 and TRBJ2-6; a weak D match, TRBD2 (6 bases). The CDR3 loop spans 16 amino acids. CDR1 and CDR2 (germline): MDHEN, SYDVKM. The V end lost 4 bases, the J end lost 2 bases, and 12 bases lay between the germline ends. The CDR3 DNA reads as TGTGCCAGCAGTTCAGGGACTCTCCCTGGGGCCAACGTCCTGACTTTC. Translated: CASSSGTLPGANVLTF.

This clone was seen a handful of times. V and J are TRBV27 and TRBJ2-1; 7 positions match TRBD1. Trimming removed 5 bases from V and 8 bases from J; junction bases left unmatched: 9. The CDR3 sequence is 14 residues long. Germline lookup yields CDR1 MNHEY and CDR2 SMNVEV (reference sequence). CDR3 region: CASSEQGFSHEQFF. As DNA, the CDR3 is TGTGCCAGCAGTGAACAGGGGTTCTCCCATGAGCAGTTCTTC.

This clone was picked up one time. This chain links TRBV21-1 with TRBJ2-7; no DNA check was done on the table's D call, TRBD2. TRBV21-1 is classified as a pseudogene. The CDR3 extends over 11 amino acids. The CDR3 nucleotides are TGTGCCAGCAGCGCATCCGGCGAGCAGTACTTC. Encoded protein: CASSASGEQYF.

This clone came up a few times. CDR3 sequence: CASSEETASGANVLTF. The DNA for the CDR3 is TGTGCCAGCAGTGAAGAGACAGCCTCTGGGGCCAACGTCCTGACTTTC. This chain links TRBV6-4 with TRBJ2-6, with D tentatively TRBD1 (5 bases). The CDR3 covers 16 residues. CDR1 and CDR2 from the germline V gene are MRHNA and SNTAGT. V lost 3 bases to trimming and J lost 0 bases, with 9 bases between them.

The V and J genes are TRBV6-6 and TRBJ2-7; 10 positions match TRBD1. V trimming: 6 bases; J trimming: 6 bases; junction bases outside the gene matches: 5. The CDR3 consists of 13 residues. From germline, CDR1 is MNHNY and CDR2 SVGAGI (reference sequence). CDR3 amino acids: CASSRQGAPEQYF. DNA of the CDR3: TGTGCCAGCAGCCGACAGGGGGCGCCCGAGCAGTACTTC.

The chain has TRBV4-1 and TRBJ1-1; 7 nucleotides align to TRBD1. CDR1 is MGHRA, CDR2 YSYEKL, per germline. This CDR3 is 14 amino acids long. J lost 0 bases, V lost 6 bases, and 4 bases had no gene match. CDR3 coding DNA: TGCGCCAGCAGTATCGGACAGGTGAACACTGAAGCTTTCTTT. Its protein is CASSIGQVNTEAFF.

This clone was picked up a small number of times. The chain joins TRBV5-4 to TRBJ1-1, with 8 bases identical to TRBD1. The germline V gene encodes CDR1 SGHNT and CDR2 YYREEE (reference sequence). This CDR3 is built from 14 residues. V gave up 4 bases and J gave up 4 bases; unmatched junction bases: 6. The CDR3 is CASSRGQGLTEAFF. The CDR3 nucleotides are TGTGCCAGCAGCCGCGGACAGGGACTCACTGAAGCTTTCTTT.

CDR3 in amino acids: CASRLERRGQETQYF. CDR3 DNA: TGTGCCAGCAGGTTAGAGAGGCGGGGTCAAGAGACCCAGTACTTC. The chain carries TRBV5-4 and TRBJ2-5; the D gene is possibly TRBD2 (6 bases). Germline CDR1 and CDR2: SGHNT and YYREEE (reference sequence). The CDR3 contains 15 residues. The V end was cut by 5 bases, the J end by 2 bases, with 16 bases between.

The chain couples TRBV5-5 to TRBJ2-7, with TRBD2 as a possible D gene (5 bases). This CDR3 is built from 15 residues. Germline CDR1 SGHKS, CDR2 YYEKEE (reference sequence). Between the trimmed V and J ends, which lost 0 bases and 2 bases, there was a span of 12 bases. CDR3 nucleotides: TGTGCCAGCAGCTTGGTGGGTAGCGTCACCTACGAGCAGTACTTC. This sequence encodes CASSLVGSVTYEQYF.

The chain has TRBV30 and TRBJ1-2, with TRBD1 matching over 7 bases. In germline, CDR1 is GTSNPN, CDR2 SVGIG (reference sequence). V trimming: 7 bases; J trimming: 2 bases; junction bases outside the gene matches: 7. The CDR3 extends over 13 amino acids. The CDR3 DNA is TGTGCCTACGGAACAGGGGAGAACTATGGCTACACCTTC. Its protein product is CAYGTGENYGYTF. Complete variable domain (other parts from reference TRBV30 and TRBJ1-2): SQTIHQWPATLVQPVGSPLSLECTVEGTSNPNLYWYRQAAGRGLQLLFYSVGIGQISSEVPQNLSASRPQDRQFILSSKKLLLSDSGFYLCAYGTGENYGYTFGSGTRLTVV.

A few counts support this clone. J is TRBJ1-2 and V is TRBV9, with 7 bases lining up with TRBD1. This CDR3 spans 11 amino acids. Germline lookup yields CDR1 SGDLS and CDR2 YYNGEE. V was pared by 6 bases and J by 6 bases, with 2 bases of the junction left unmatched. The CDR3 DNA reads TGTGCCAGCAAGACAGGGAATGGCTACACCTTC. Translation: CASKTGNGYTF.

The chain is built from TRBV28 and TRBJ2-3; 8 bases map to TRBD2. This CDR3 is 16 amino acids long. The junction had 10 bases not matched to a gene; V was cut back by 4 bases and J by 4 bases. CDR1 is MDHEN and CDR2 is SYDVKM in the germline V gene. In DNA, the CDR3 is TGTGCCAGCAGTTCCAGAAGCGGGAGCGGCCCAGATACGCAGTATTTT. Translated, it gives CASSSRSGSGPDTQYF.

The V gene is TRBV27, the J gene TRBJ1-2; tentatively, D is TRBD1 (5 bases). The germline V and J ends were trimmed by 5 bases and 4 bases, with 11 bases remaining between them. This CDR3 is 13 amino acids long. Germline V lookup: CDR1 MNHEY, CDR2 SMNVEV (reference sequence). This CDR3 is CASSPGTSYGYTF. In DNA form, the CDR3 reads TGTGCCAGCAGTCCGGGGACTAGCTATGGCTACACCTTC.